The TCR beta chain under discussion was sequenced for a study of T cells in Graves' hyperthyroidism and ophthalmopathy. Amplified TCR beta CDR3 regions derived from RNA transcripts. TCR CDR3 regions were first amplified by RT-PCR with HTBI primers. TCRdb passed the multiplex PCR reads through MiXCR, listing each CDR3 protein once. This sample carries 550,000 to 700,000 distinct CDR3 sequences, 35% to 55% of them seen once, and the ten largest clones take 15% to 20%. The source is an adult woman with Graves' disease, either hyperthyroidism or ophthalmopathy (not recorded which). The material sequenced was peripheral blood or thyroid tissue (not recorded which).

CDR3 bases: TGTGCCACCAGCAGAGACACGGACGTCCCAAAACTGTTTTTT. Translated: CATSRDTDVPKLFF. The chain couples TRBV15 to TRBJ1-4; unclear D gene. Trimming shortened V by 0 bases and J by 10 bases, and 12 bases separated the two germline ends. This CDR3 region has 14 residues. Germline V gene sequence: CDR1 LNHNV, CDR2 YYDKDF (reference sequence).